Presented here are 27 T cell receptor beta chains from one specimen sequenced in a study of T cells in Graves' hyperthyroidism and ophthalmopathy. Amplification of TCR beta CDR3 regions used RNA as the template. TCR CDR3 regions were first amplified by RT-PCR with HTBI primers. TCRdb fed the multiplex PCR reads into MiXCR, producing one record per CDR3 protein. The top ten clones hold roughly 8% of a sample with under 350,000 distinct CDR3 sequences, about 14% of them seen once. The source material was blood. Source of these receptors: a woman aged 25 to 45 with Graves' hyperthyroidism that later progressed to Graves' ophthalmopathy.

At least ten counts were recorded for this clonotype. The chain has TRBV25-1 and TRBJ1-1; D perhaps matches TRBD1 (5 bases). Trimming stripped 6 bases from V and 1 base from J, with 15 bases between. Per germline, CDR1 MGHDK and CDR2 SYGVNS. The CDR3 extends over 15 amino acids. CDR3 DNA sequence: TGTGCCAGCAGGGGCTCCGGGACGGGGAACACTGAAGCTTTCTTT. Translating gives CASRGSGTGNTEAFF.

This clonotype turned up a few times. The CDR3 loop is CASSPRGQRTDTQYF. DNA for the CDR3: TGTGCCAGCAGCCCTAGGGGACAGCGCACAGATACGCAGTATTTT. J is TRBJ2-3 and V is TRBV6-1; 7 bases map to TRBD1. From germline, CDR1 is MNHNS and CDR2 SASEGT. The CDR3 consists of 15 residues. The V and J ends lost 6 bases and 1 base, in that order; junction bases with no gene match: 7.

This clonotype was counted at least ten times. CDR3 sequence: CASSLGLAGPIWGETQYF. As DNA, the CDR3 is TGTGCCAGCAGCTTAGGACTAGCGGGCCCGATTTGGGGGGAGACCCAGTACTTC. V is TRBV7-2 and J is TRBJ2-5; TRBD2 matches at 10 bases. This CDR3 comprises 18 residues. The junction had 13 bases not matched to a gene; V was cut back by 1 base and J by 5 bases. The V gene's germline CDR1 is SGHTA and CDR2 FQGNSA.

The chain couples TRBV19 to TRBJ2-3; TRBD2 aligns across 16 bases. Germline CDR1 is LNHDA and CDR2 is SQIVND (reference sequence). The CDR3 is 19 amino acids. With V trimmed by 5 bases and J by 3 bases, 11 bases remained unmatched. The CDR3, as DNA: TGTGCCAGTAGTGGAATACCGGGACTAGCGGGAGGGCCGACAGATACGCAGTATTTT. Translation gives CASSGIPGLAGGPTDTQYF.

Ten or more counts support this clonotype. The CDR3 region has the DNA TGCGCCAGCAGCTTGGCAGCGCGCGGCACAGATACGCAGTATTTT. Amino acid sequence: CASSLAARGTDTQYF. The rearrangement uses TRBV5-1 and TRBJ2-3; D not certain. CDR1 is SGHRS and CDR2 is YFSETQ in the germline V gene. The CDR3 extends over 15 amino acids. Trimming cost V 0 bases and J 1 base, with 9 bases left between them.

This clonotype has a count of ten or more. This rearrangement joins TRBV27 to TRBJ2-1, with 7 nucleotides matching TRBD2. With 3 bases clipped from V and 8 bases from J, the junction kept 10 bases outside the gene matches. Germline V CDR1 and CDR2: MNHEY, SMNVEV (reference sequence). This CDR3 contains 15 residues. Here the CDR3 reads CASSLGGRAWDEQFF. CDR3 DNA sequence: TGTGCCAGCAGTTTGGGAGGGAGGGCCTGGGATGAGCAGTTCTTC.

This clonotype was counted ten times or more. The chain links TRBV30 to TRBJ1-5, with 8 nucleotides matching TRBD1. The J segment lost 6 bases and the V segment lost 1 base, leaving 2 bases of the junction unmatched. Germline V gene lookup returns CDR1 GTSNPN and CDR2 SVGIG (reference sequence). The CDR3 has 13 residues. The DNA for the CDR3 is TGTGCCTGGAGTGGACAGGGGAGTCAGCCCCAGCATTTT. It translates to CAWSGQGSQPQHF.

V usage is TRBV9 and J usage is TRBJ1-1, with D perhaps matching TRBD1 (5 bases). This CDR3 contains 15 residues. Germline V gene sequence: CDR1 SGDLS, CDR2 YYNGEE. V was shortened by 3 bases and J by 6 bases, with 18 bases between the two germline ends. The CDR3 here is CASSAGGGVHPEAFF. For the CDR3, the DNA is TGTGCCAGCAGCGCGGGGGGGGGGGTGCATCCTGAAGCTTTCTTT.

As for this clonotype: It may be a read error: a sequence one base away is much more abundant. The V gene is TRBV28, the J gene TRBJ2-1; TRBD2 aligns across 8 bases. Germline CDR1 reads MDHEN; CDR2 reads SYDVKM. The CDR3 sequence is 11 residues long. The ends lost 11 bases at V and 12 bases at J; junction bases unmatched: 9. CDR3: CAGGGAGGQFF. In nucleotides, the CDR3 is TGTGCCGGCGGAGGGGCGGGAGGGCAGTTCTTC.

This clonotype was detected ten times or more. The chain employs TRBV7-2 and TRBJ2-4; weak D call: TRBD1 (6 bases). This CDR3 is 13 amino acids long. Trimming stripped 6 bases from V and 5 bases from J, with 11 bases between. Germline V CDR1 and CDR2: SGHTA, FQGNSA. The DNA of the CDR3 is TGTGCCAGCAGAACCGGGACACAAAACATTCAGTACTTC. Translated, it gives CASRTGTQNIQYF.

Details on this clonotype: This may be a read error: a much more frequent sequence differs by one nucleotide. The genes are TRBV7-3 and TRBJ2-1; 8 nucleotides align to TRBD1. The CDR3 has 13 residues. V shed 4 bases, J shed 8 bases, and the junction held 4 bases outside the gene matches. The germline CDR1 and CDR2 sequences are SGHTA and FQGTGA. As DNA, the CDR3 is TGTGCCAGCAGCTCGGGCAGGGGGCATGAGCAGTTCTTC. This codes for CASSSGRGHEQFF.

The sample holds many counts of this clonotype. The chain joins TRBV7-2 to TRBJ2-7, with 8 nucleotides matching TRBD1. The CDR3 is made up of 15 amino acids. After removal of 6 bases from V and 6 bases from J, the junction contained 13 bases not matched to a gene. Germline V gene sequence: CDR1 SGHTA, CDR2 FQGNSA. The CDR3 region is CASSITGGALREQYF. Written as DNA, the CDR3 is TGTGCCAGCAGTATAACAGGGGGTGCTCTACGCGAGCAGTACTTC.

V is TRBV4-2 and J is TRBJ1-4; D is perhaps TRBD1 (6 bases). Germline V gives CDR1 LGHNA, CDR2 YNFKEQ. Trimming shortened V by 0 bases and J by 5 bases, and 13 bases separated the two germline ends. The CDR3 sequence is 16 residues long. The CDR3 nucleotides are TGTGCCAGCAGCCAAGAAGGGGGGGAAGCCAATGAAAAACTGTTTTTT. This codes for CASSQEGGEANEKLFF.

This chain links TRBV27 with TRBJ1-1; no clear D. CDR1 and CDR2 (germline): MNHEY, SMNVEV (reference sequence). V was trimmed by 1 base and J by 4 bases, leaving 22 bases between them. This CDR3 is 18 amino acids long. DNA of the CDR3: TGTGCCAGCAGTTTATATAGCGGCTCCGGCGGTGGCGGCACTGAAGCTTTCTTT. This translates into CASSLYSGSGGGGTEAFF.

This clonotype was counted at least ten times. The V and J genes are TRBV24-1 and TRBJ2-7; maybe TRBD1 (5 bases). With 9 bases removed from V and 4 bases from J, the gap between germline ends came to 9 bases. CDR1 and CDR2 (germline): KGHDR, SFDVKD. CDR3 length: 11 residues. The CDR3 DNA reads as TGTGCCACCGGTACAGGATACGAGCAGTACTTC. Encoded protein: CATGTGYEQYF.

The sample holds many counts of this clonotype. The rearrangement joins TRBV27 to TRBJ2-3; 9 bases match TRBD2. Germline values: CDR1 MNHEY, CDR2 SMNVEV (reference sequence). The junction had 11 bases not matched to a gene; V was cut back by 7 bases and J by 0 bases. The CDR3 has 17 amino acids. The chain's CDR3 is CASTTTQRGASTDTQYF. The CDR3 bases are TGTGCCAGCACCACCACGCAGCGGGGGGCTAGCACAGATACGCAGTATTTT.

This clonotype was seen ten or more times. Written as DNA, the CDR3 is TGTGCCATCAGTGAGTCGAATTACGAGCAGTACTTC. Residues: CAISESNYEQYF. The rearrangement uses TRBV10-3 and TRBJ2-7; no firm D call. This CDR3 comprises 12 residues. Germline CDR1 and CDR2: ENHRY and SYGVKD. The V and J ends lost 0 bases and 4 bases respectively, with 4 bases between them.

This chain connects TRBV19 to TRBJ1-1; tentative D call: TRBD1 (5 bases). Germline CDR1 and CDR2: LNHDA and SQIVND (reference sequence). The CDR3 has 14 residues. V was pared by 3 bases and J by 8 bases, with 16 bases between. CDR3 sequence: CASSMGGGTSEAFF. CDR3 coding DNA: TGTGCCAGTAGTATGGGGGGAGGCACGTCCGAAGCTTTCTTT.

This clonotype was counted ten times or more. This chain connects TRBV7-9 to TRBJ1-2; TRBD1 matches 10 bases. The V and J ends lost 1 base and 5 bases, in that order; junction bases with no gene match: 4. The CDR3 covers 15 residues. Germline CDR1 and CDR2: SEHNR and FQNEAQ (reference sequence). The DNA of the CDR3 is TGTGCCAGCAGCTTAGGACAGGGGGCTTCTTATGGCTACACCTTC. This sequence encodes CASSLGQGASYGYTF.

Many counts were recorded for this clonotype. The gene calls are TRBV12-3 or TRBV12-4 and TRBJ2-1; 7 bases fit TRBD2. The CDR3 is 14 residues long. After removal of 4 bases from V and 7 bases from J, the junction contained 7 bases not matched to a gene. The CDR3 sequence is CASSSRETGNEQFF. Here the CDR3 DNA reads TGTGCCAGCAGTTCGCGGGAGACGGGGAATGAGCAGTTCTTC.

In this sample, this clonotype turned up many times. The chain joins TRBV5-1 to TRBJ2-7, with D perhaps matching TRBD1 (6 bases). V was cut by 0 bases and J by 5 bases, with 15 bases left in between. CDR3 length: 15 residues. Germline CDR1 reads SGHRS; CDR2 reads YFSETQ. CDR3 amino acids: CASSLVQGPSDEQYF. Written as DNA, the CDR3 is TGCGCCAGCAGCTTGGTACAGGGTCCCTCGGACGAGCAGTACTTC.

In its sample, this clonotype was seen many times. The chain couples TRBV6-2 or TRBV6-3 to TRBJ1-1; D gene ambiguous. Trimming stripped 4 bases from V and 6 bases from J, with 9 bases between. The CDR3 is made up of 12 amino acids. Looked up from germline, CDR1 is MNHEY and CDR2 is SVGEGT. The CDR3 spells CASSLFAAEAFF. The DNA for the CDR3 is TGTGCCAGCAGTTTGTTCGCGGCTGAAGCTTTCTTT.

In its sample, this clonotype was seen many times. The rearrangement joins TRBV30 to TRBJ2-5; 13 nucleotides line up with TRBD2. Germline V gene data show CDR1 as GTSNPN and CDR2 as SVGIG (reference sequence). The CDR3 covers 18 residues. The V segment lost 2 bases and the J segment 2 bases; nucleotides outside the gene matches: 11. In DNA form, the CDR3 reads TGTGCCTGGAGTCTAACTAGCGGGAGGGCCGTTTTGCAAGAGACCCAGTACTTC. Its translation is CAWSLTSGRAVLQETQYF. The entire variable domain, with the rest obtained from reference TRBV30 and TRBJ2-5, is as follows: SQTIHQWPATLVQPVGSPLSLECTVEGTSNPNLYWYRQAAGRGLQLLFYSVGIGQISSEVPQNLSASRPQDRQFILSSKKLLLSDSGFYLCAWSLTSGRAVLQETQYFGPGTRLLVL.

V gene TRBV20-1 combines with J gene TRBJ2-1; TRBD2 matches at 10 bases. The CDR3 length is 14 residues. From germline, CDR1 is DFQATT and CDR2 SNEGSKA (reference sequence). The trim removed 6 bases at V and 8 bases at J, leaving 10 bases unmatched. The DNA for the CDR3 is TGCAGTGCAATAGCGGGAGGCGCCCGCTATGAGCAGTTCTTC. This sequence encodes CSAIAGGARYEQFF.

This clonotype has ten or more counts. The rearrangement joins TRBV7-3 to TRBJ1-5, with unresolved D. This CDR3 is built from 15 residues. Deletions cut 5 bases from V and 2 bases from J, with 13 bases between. Germline V CDR1 and CDR2: SGHTA, FQGTGA. As DNA, the CDR3 is TGTGCCAGCAGCCGAGGGATTATGGGCAATCAGCCCCAGCATTTT. This codes for CASSRGIMGNQPQHF.

The chain combines TRBV6-2 or TRBV6-3 with TRBJ2-2; D gene ambiguous. With 8 bases removed from V and 6 bases from J, the gap between germline ends came to 19 bases. The CDR3 sequence is 15 residues long. The V gene's germline CDR1 is MNHEY and CDR2 SVGEGT. CDR3 sequence reads: CASCDLVGSAGELFF. CDR3 nucleotide sequence: TGTGCCAGCTGCGACCTAGTGGGGTCCGCCGGGGAGCTGTTTTTT.

The chain uses TRBV28 and TRBJ2-1, with TRBD1 matching over 9 bases. The CDR3 has 14 residues. CDR1 is MDHEN and CDR2 is SYDVKM in the germline V gene. V trimming: 6 bases; J trimming: 4 bases; junction bases outside the gene matches: 4. The DNA for the CDR3 is TGTGCCAGCAGCGGGACAGGGTTATACAATGAGCAGTTCTTC. It translates to CASSGTGLYNEQFF.